The 24 T cell receptor beta chains listed next were all sequenced from one sample in a study of control samples from healthy donors and cancer patients. Clones were read by immunoSEQ multiplex PCR, and TCRdb kept only the in-frame ones, dropping some. Among under 20,000 clones listed, approximately 81% were seen once. Material for sequencing was PBMCs. The source of these receptors is a woman between 65 and 79 years old with lung cancer.

The J gene is TRBJ2-7, the V gene TRBV7-2; D remains ambiguous. The germline gives CDR1 SGHTA, CDR2 FQGNSA. The CDR3 runs 14 residues. Trimming took 2 bases from V and 7 from J, leaving 15 bases between them. The CDR3 nucleotides are TGTGCCAGCAGCTTATATGTAGGCCCCTTGGAGCAGTACTTC. Residues: CASSLYVGPLEQYF.

This sequence joins TRBV7-9 and TRBJ2-1; 10 bases map to TRBD1. The CDR3 has 15 amino acids. Germline loops: CDR1 SEHNR, CDR2 FQNEAQ (reference sequence). The junction had 4 bases not matched to a gene; V was cut back by 4 bases and J by 4 bases. CDR3 residues: CASSSWDRGYNEQFF. The CDR3 DNA is TGTGCCAGCAGCTCATGGGACAGGGGTTACAATGAGCAGTTCTTC.

The chain couples TRBV18 to TRBJ1-3, with D perhaps matching TRBD1 (6 bases). The CDR3 covers 15 residues. Germline values: CDR1 KGHSH, CDR2 LQKENI. Trimming left V 2 bases short and J 3 bases short, with 11 bases between. CDR3 coding DNA: TGTGCCAGCTCACCAGGCAGGGACATTGGAAACACCATATATTTT. Encoded protein: CASSPGRDIGNTIYF. The variable domain in full, with the rest retrieved from reference TRBV18 and TRBJ1-3, is NAGVMQNPRHLVRRRGQEARLRCSPMKGHSHVYWYRQLPEEGLKFMVYLQKENIIDESGMPKERFSAEFPKEGPSILRIQQVVRGDSAAYFCASSPGRDIGNTIYFGEGSWLTVV.

The chain joins TRBV28 to TRBJ2-7; 12 bases are shared with TRBD1. Germline V lookup: CDR1 MDHEN, CDR2 SYDVKM. The CDR3 is 16 amino acids. Germline trimming cut 5 bases from V and 3 bases from J; bases unmatched to any gene: 8. The CDR3 is CASSDIRDRGLYEQYF. CDR3 nucleotides: TGTGCCAGCAGTGACATCCGGGACAGGGGGCTCTACGAGCAGTACTTC.

The V gene is TRBV25-1, the J gene TRBJ1-6; TRBD1 matches 9 bases. J gave up 9 bases and V 6 bases, and 6 bases lay outside the gene matches. The CDR3 length is 14 residues. Per the germline V gene, CDR1 is MGHDK and CDR2 is SYGVNS. The DNA of the CDR3 is TGTGCCAGCAGGCCGGACAGGGGAGGTTCACCCCTCCACTTT. Protein product: CASRPDRGGSPLHF.

The chain recombines TRBV9 with TRBJ2-5, with TRBD2 as a possible D gene (5 bases). CDR3 length: 15 residues. Germline lookup yields CDR1 SGDLS and CDR2 YYNGEE. V was trimmed by 4 bases and J by 2 bases, leaving 15 bases between them. CDR3 sequence: CASSTRGGPQETQYF. The CDR3 DNA follows: TGTGCCAGCAGCACCCGCGGAGGACCTCAAGAGACCCAGTACTTC. The variable domain in full, completed from reference TRBV9 and TRBJ2-5, reads DSGVTQTPKHLITATGQRVTLRCSPRSGDLSVYWYQQSLDQGLQFLIQYYNGEERAKGNILERFSAQQFPDLHSELNLSSLELGDSALYFCASSTRGGPQETQYFGPGTRLLVL.

The chain combines TRBV5-4 with TRBJ2-7; weak D call: TRBD2 (6 bases). V was cut by 3 bases and J by 3 bases, with 16 bases left in between. The CDR3 runs 15 residues. Germline CDR1 reads SGHNT; CDR2 reads YYREEE (reference sequence). The CDR3: CASSSWDLGNYEQYF. For the CDR3, the DNA is TGTGCCAGCAGCTCCTGGGACTTAGGGAACTACGAGCAGTACTTC.

The J gene is TRBJ2-2, the V gene TRBV5-1; 8 bases line up with TRBD1. Germline CDR1 and CDR2: SGHRS and YFSETQ. The CDR3 has 14 residues. V lost 4 bases to trimming and J lost 12 bases; unmatched junction nucleotides: 11. CDR3 DNA: TGCGCCAGCAGCCCGGACAGGGCCCCTCTGAAGCTGTTTTTT. Translation: CASSPDRAPLKLFF.

The chain joins TRBV19 to TRBJ1-1; tentatively, D is TRBD1 (5 bases). V lost 5 bases, J lost 1 base, and 11 bases lay in between. The CDR3 is made up of 14 amino acids. CDR1 and CDR2 (germline): LNHDA, SQIVND (reference sequence). The CDR3 coding sequence is TGTGCCAGTAGTGGAAGGGGCGCGAACACTGAAGCTTTCTTT. Its translation is CASSGRGANTEAFF.

V usage is TRBV3-1 (or the pseudogene TRBV3-2) and J usage is TRBJ2-2, with 7 bases identical to TRBD2. Germline-derived CDR1 and CDR2 are LGHDT and YNNKEL (reference sequence). V was pared by 6 bases and J by 7 bases, with 11 bases of the junction left unmatched. The CDR3 runs 15 residues. CDR3 nucleotide sequence: TGTGCCAGCAGACCTTTAGCGGGTCCTGGCGGGGAGCTGTTTTTT. It translates to CASRPLAGPGGELFF.

The chain uses TRBV6-5 and TRBJ2-7; D uncertain. The CDR3 contains 13 residues. The V end was cut by 5 bases, the J end by 6 bases, with 14 bases between. From germline, CDR1 is MNHEY and CDR2 SVGAGI. DNA of the CDR3: TGTGCCAGCAGTCCGCTTAGACGCGGCGAGCAGTACTTC. Translating it yields CASSPLRRGEQYF.

In this sample, this clone turned up a few times. The CDR3 DNA is TGTGCCAGCAGCCCCCAGGGTGTCTTCTCCTACGAGCAGTACTTC. It is translated as CASSPQGVFSYEQYF. This chain links TRBV7-8 with TRBJ2-7; the D gene is possibly TRBD1 (5 bases). This CDR3 has 15 residues. Germline CDR1 and CDR2: SGHVS and FQNEAQ. Deletions cut 5 bases from V and 0 bases from J, with 14 bases between. Full variable domain (missing parts from reference TRBV7-8 and TRBJ2-7): GAGVSQSPRYKVAKRGQDVALRCDPISGHVSLFWYQQALGQGPEFLTYFQNEAQLDKSGLPSDRFFAERPEGSVSTLKIQRTQQEDSAVYLCASSPQGVFSYEQYFGPGTRLTVT.

This rearrangement joins TRBV28 to TRBJ2-7; D is ambiguous. Germline assignment: CDR1 MDHEN and CDR2 SYDVKM. V lost 1 base, J lost 3 bases, and 13 bases lay in between. The CDR3 length is 15 residues. The CDR3 coding sequence is TGTGCCAGCAGTTTATATTTAGAGGACCTCTACGAGCAGTACTTC. Translated: CASSLYLEDLYEQYF.

The chain uses TRBV19 and TRBJ1-5, with TRBD1 identical over 8 bases. The CDR3 contains 15 residues. V lost 6 bases to trimming and J lost 7 bases; unmatched junction nucleotides: 11. The V gene's germline CDR1 is LNHDA and CDR2 SQIVND (reference sequence). CDR3 protein: CASREQGGGVQPQHF. CDR3 sequence (DNA): TGTGCCAGTAGGGAACAGGGGGGCGGAGTACAGCCCCAGCATTTT.

The chain carries TRBV7-2 and TRBJ1-5; perhaps TRBD1 as D (6 bases). V shed 4 bases and J shed 2 bases, with 21 bases lying between them. Germline loops: CDR1 SGHTA, CDR2 FQGNSA. This CDR3 has 18 amino acids. As DNA, the CDR3 is TGTGCCAGCAGCTCCGGACAGCTTTCCTCGAGGGGCAATCAGCCCCAGCATTTT. Protein product: CASSSGQLSSRGNQPQHF.

The J gene is TRBJ2-1, the V gene TRBV9, with 11 bases identical to TRBD2. The length of the CDR3 is 15 residues. Germline V gene sequence: CDR1 SGDLS, CDR2 YYNGEE. The ends lost 4 bases at V and 6 bases at J; junction bases unmatched: 6. The CDR3 sequence is CASSPEGLAVNEQFF. In nucleotides, the CDR3 is TGTGCCAGCAGCCCCGAGGGACTAGCGGTCAATGAGCAGTTCTTC.

CDR3 DNA sequence: TGTGCCAGCTCACAACAGGGGGAGAATCAGCCCCAGCATTTT. Protein sequence: CASSQQGENQPQHF. The V and J genes are TRBV18 and TRBJ1-5, with 8 bases identical to TRBD1. The germline CDR1 and CDR2 sequences are KGHSH and LQKENI. The V and J ends lost 4 bases and 4 bases, in that order; junction bases with no gene match: 3. This CDR3 has 14 residues.

V usage is TRBV7-8 and J usage is TRBJ1-4; no reliable D call. The CDR3 loop spans 16 amino acids. Trimming left V 5 bases short and J 0 bases short, with 13 bases between. Germline CDR1 and CDR2: SGHVS and FQNEAQ. The CDR3 bases are TGTGCCAGCAGCCGAGGACCCTTTGCAACTAATGAAAAACTGTTTTTT. It yields the protein CASSRGPFATNEKLFF. The variable domain in full, with the rest retrieved from reference TRBV7-8 and TRBJ1-4, is GAGVSQSPRYKVAKRGQDVALRCDPISGHVSLFWYQQALGQGPEFLTYFQNEAQLDKSGLPSDRFFAERPEGSVSTLKIQRTQQEDSAVYLCASSRGPFATNEKLFFGSGTQLSVL.

This clone has just one count. CDR3 nucleotides: TGTGCCAGCAGCGTAGGCCTAGGTACGACAGATACGCAGTATTTT. This encodes CASSVGLGTTDTQYF. The rearrangement joins TRBV9 to TRBJ2-3; the D is unclear. Germline lookup yields CDR1 SGDLS and CDR2 YYNGEE. Trimming stripped 0 bases from V and 3 bases from J, with 11 bases between. This CDR3 comprises 15 residues.

The V and J genes are TRBV5-6 and TRBJ1-2; 7 bases are shared with TRBD1. The CDR3 length is 13 residues. J gave up 6 bases and V 3 bases, and 5 bases lay outside the gene matches. CDR1 and CDR2 (germline): SGHDT, YYEEEE. CDR3 sequence (DNA): TGTGCCAGCAGCTATGGGACAGTCCATGGCTACACCTTC. It is translated as CASSYGTVHGYTF.

The chain recombines TRBV12-3 or TRBV12-4 with TRBJ2-7, with 8 bases that match TRBD1. This CDR3 is 13 amino acids long. V gave up 5 bases and J gave up 5 bases; unmatched junction bases: 5. The CDR3: CASSTRTGNEQYF. In DNA, the CDR3 is TGTGCCAGCAGTACAAGGACAGGGAACGAGCAGTACTTC.

The chain carries TRBV30 and TRBJ2-7; 8 bases map to TRBD2. V was clipped by 2 bases and J by 0 bases; unmatched bases: 6. The germline CDR1 and CDR2 sequences are GTSNPN and SVGIG (reference sequence). This CDR3 has 15 amino acids. CDR3 loop: CAWSSTSGPSYEQYF. The CDR3 DNA reads as TGTGCCTGGAGTTCCACTAGCGGCCCCTCCTACGAGCAGTACTTC.

This chain links TRBV27 with TRBJ2-7, with 11 bases that match TRBD1. CDR1 MNHEY and CDR2 SMNVEV come from the germline V gene (reference sequence). The CDR3 has 14 amino acids. The V and J ends lost 3 bases and 3 bases, in that order; junction bases with no gene match: 1. Here the CDR3 DNA reads TGTGCCAGCAGTTTTGGGACAGGGGGCTACGAGCAGTACTTC. Translating it yields CASSFGTGGYEQYF.

V and J are TRBV28 and TRBJ2-5, with 7 bases lining up with TRBD1. V lost 2 bases and J lost 1; bases outside the gene matches: 7. The CDR3 sequence is 16 residues long. The germline V gene encodes CDR1 MDHEN and CDR2 SYDVKM. CDR3 bases: TGTGCCAGCAGTTTACCCAGAACAGGGGCCCAAGAGACCCAGTACTTC. This translates into CASSLPRTGAQETQYF.